The 20 T cell receptor beta chains below come from one sample, sequenced in a study of T cells in Graves' hyperthyroidism and ophthalmopathy. It was RNA transcripts that yielded the amplified TCR beta CDR3 regions. Using the HTBI primer set, a first-round RT-PCR was run on the TCR CDR3. TCRdb re-called the multiplex PCR reads through MiXCR, storing one row per CDR3 protein. The data hold more than 500,000 distinct CDR3 sequences, with 40% to 55% observed a single time. The sample consisted of peripheral blood or thyroid tissue (not recorded which). All receptors derive from an adult woman with Graves' disease, either hyperthyroidism or ophthalmopathy (not recorded which).

The sample holds many counts of this clonotype. The chain combines TRBV7-9 with TRBJ2-7, with D unclear. The CDR3 runs 14 residues. Trimming took off 4 bases at V and 2 bases at J, with 12 bases between the two ends. Germline loops: CDR1 SEHNR, CDR2 FQNEAQ (reference sequence). The CDR3 protein is CASSSRGVTYEQYF. CDR3 DNA: TGTGCCAGCAGCTCGCGTGGGGTAACCTACGAGCAGTACTTC.

This clonotype was found a few times. V usage is TRBV10-3 and J usage is TRBJ1-1, with a tentative D call TRBD1 (5 bases). The V and J ends lost 6 bases and 2 bases respectively, with 10 bases between them. The CDR3 consists of 13 residues. CDR1 is ENHRY and CDR2 is SYGVKD in the germline V gene. The CDR3 bases are TGTGCCATCAGGAGGGACCCCAACACTGAAGCTTTCTTT. The encoded protein is CAIRRDPNTEAFF.

The rearrangement links TRBV7-8 to TRBJ1-1; unclear D gene. Trimming took off 5 bases at V and 1 base at J, with 14 bases between the two ends. The CDR3 sequence is 15 residues long. Germline CDR1 and CDR2: SGHVS and FQNEAQ. The CDR3 nucleotides are TGTGCCAGCAGCCCTGGACTCCTCGGGAACACTGAAGCTTTCTTT. Protein product: CASSPGLLGNTEAFF.

This clonotype was detected many times. The V call is TRBV11-1, the J call TRBJ1-1; tentative D call: TRBD1 (5 bases). Trimming left V 7 bases short and J 0 bases short, with 15 bases between. Germline CDR1 reads SGHAT; CDR2 reads FQDESV (reference sequence). CDR3 length: 15 amino acids. The CDR3 loop reads CASTPGAPLNTEAFF. The CDR3 DNA is TGTGCCAGCACGCCTGGGGCCCCATTGAACACTGAAGCTTTCTTT. Full variable domain (missing parts from reference TRBV11-1 and TRBJ1-1): EAEVAQSPRYKITEKSQAVAFWCDPISGHATLYWYRQILGQGPELLVQFQDESVVDDSQLPKDRFSAERLKGVDSTLKIQPAELGDSAMYLCASTPGAPLNTEAFFGQGTRLTVV.

About this clonotype itself: This may come from a read error, since a much larger clone is one base off. The J gene is TRBJ2-7, the V gene TRBV5-1; TRBD1 aligns across 11 bases. Looked up from germline, CDR1 is SGHRS and CDR2 is YFSETQ. The CDR3 spans 14 residues. The junction had 11 bases not matched to a gene; V was cut back by 8 bases and J by 7 bases. For the CDR3, the DNA is TGCGCCAGGAGCAAGGACAGGGGGCAGGGGGAGCAGTACTTC. Translating gives CARSKDRGQGEQYF.

This clonotype was detected many times. The chain links TRBV9 to TRBJ2-7, with D possibly TRBD2 on 5 matching bases. This CDR3 comprises 13 residues. V dropped 4 bases and J dropped 2 bases, with 10 bases sitting between them. The germline gives CDR1 SGDLS, CDR2 YYNGEE. CDR3 sequence reads: CASSPPGAYEQYF. The CDR3, as DNA: TGTGCCAGCAGCCCCCCCGGGGCCTACGAGCAGTACTTC. Based on the CDR3 plus reference TRBV9 and TRBJ2-7, the full variable domain is DSGVTQTPKHLITATGQRVTLRCSPRSGDLSVYWYQQSLDQGLQFLIQYYNGEERAKGNILERFSAQQFPDLHSELNLSSLELGDSALYFCASSPPGAYEQYFGPGTRLTVT.

V and J are TRBV19 and TRBJ1-5, with D possibly TRBD1 on 6 matching bases. The CDR3 extends over 14 amino acids. Germline V gene data show CDR1 as LNHDA and CDR2 as SQIVND (reference sequence). V gave up 6 bases and J gave up 5 bases, with 14 bases separating them. DNA for the CDR3: TGTGCCAGTAGGGACGGGGAGGGGGATCAGCCCCAGCATTTT. It codes for CASRDGEGDQPQHF.

This clonotype has a count of ten or more. The V call is TRBV20-1, the J call TRBJ1-2; possibly TRBD1 for D (5 bases). Between the trimmed V and J ends, which lost 3 bases and 4 bases, there was a span of 9 bases. Germline loops: CDR1 DFQATT, CDR2 SNEGSKA (reference sequence). This CDR3 comprises 12 residues. Here the CDR3 DNA reads TGCAGTGCTAGCGGGGGGGGCTATGGCTACACCTTC. Translating it yields CSASGGGYGYTF.

In this sample, this clonotype turned up many times. At one boundary the junction diverges from the germline segment, which might be a read error. The genes are TRBV20-1 and TRBJ1-5; D is undetermined. CDR3 length: 13 amino acids. In germline, CDR1 is DFQATT, CDR2 SNEGSKA (reference sequence). DNA of the CDR3: TGCAGTGCTAGGAGGGTCGTGGATCAGTCCCAGCATTTT. Translating gives CSARRVVDQSQHF.

In this sample, this clonotype turned up many times. This chain joins TRBV11-2 and TRBJ2-5, with a possible D match to TRBD2 (6 bases). V was cut by 3 bases and J by 5 bases, with 16 bases left in between. The CDR3 sequence is 15 residues long. Germline V CDR1 and CDR2: SGHAT, FQNNGV. Written as DNA, the CDR3 is TGTGCCAGCAGCTTTAGCGGAGCAACAGCGGAGACCCAGTACTTC. Translation: CASSFSGATAETQYF.

This clonotype was counted at least ten times. The chain links TRBV7-9 to TRBJ2-1; D is unresolved. V shed 5 bases and J shed 4 bases, with 6 bases lying between them. The CDR3 length is 12 residues. CDR1 is SEHNR, CDR2 FQNEAQ, per germline (reference sequence). The CDR3 DNA sequence: TGTGCCAGCAGCCCCTGGTACAATGAGCAGTTCTTC. Its translation is CASSPWYNEQFF.

This clonotype was counted ten times or more. V gene TRBV28 combines with J gene TRBJ1-5, with D uncertain. The CDR3 contains 14 residues. V was cut by 6 bases and J by 6 bases, with 15 bases left in between. Per germline, CDR1 MDHEN and CDR2 SYDVKM. The CDR3 DNA is TGTGCCAGCAGCGGCCAGTCGGGGATTCAGCCCCAGCATTTT. Protein product: CASSGQSGIQPQHF.

The chain has TRBV12-3 or TRBV12-4 and TRBJ1-5, with 9 bases that match TRBD1. The V and J ends lost 4 bases and 4 bases, in that order; junction bases with no gene match: 8. The CDR3 covers 16 residues. The CDR3 DNA reads TGTGCCAGCAGTTGGCCGGGACAGGGAATTAATCAGCCCCAGCATTTT. Its protein is CASSWPGQGINQPQHF.

The V gene is TRBV20-1, the J gene TRBJ2-5; tentatively, D is TRBD2 (5 bases). The CDR3 contains 17 residues. V lost 1 base, J lost 5 bases, and 23 bases lay in between. Germline CDR1 DFQATT, CDR2 SNEGSKA (reference sequence). The CDR3 sequence is CSARGLGDSTVGETQYF. As DNA, the CDR3 is TGCAGTGCTAGAGGATTGGGAGACTCAACCGTTGGGGAGACCCAGTACTTC.

This clonotype was picked up a small number of times. The chain links TRBV28 to TRBJ2-5, with 10 bases aligning to TRBD1. Germline CDR1 is MDHEN and CDR2 is SYDVKM. V dropped 5 bases and J dropped 5; count of bases not matched to a gene: 8. The CDR3 covers 15 residues. The CDR3 DNA reads as TGTGCCAGCAGTCCCACCGGGACAGGGGCGGAGACCCAGTACTTC. This sequence encodes CASSPTGTGAETQYF.

This clonotype was seen ten or more times. The chain links TRBV20-1 to TRBJ2-7, with D perhaps TRBD2 (6 bases). CDR3 length: 15 amino acids. Trimming left V 0 bases short and J 9 bases short, with 21 bases between. Germline V gene sequence: CDR1 DFQATT, CDR2 SNEGSKA (reference sequence). The CDR3: CSAREVARGGTAQYF. CDR3 in DNA: TGCAGTGCTAGAGAGGTAGCGCGTGGGGGGACGGCGCAGTACTTC.

Worth noting for this clonotype: Given the absence of the conserved phenylalanine or tryptophan at the CDR3 end, a read error is likely. Because the CDR3's place on the DNA is in doubt, the DNA is left out and the CDR3 is given as listed by TCRdb. The V call is TRBV7-3, the J call TRBJ1-6. Per the germline V gene, CDR1 is SGHTA and CDR2 is FQGTGA. The CDR3 length is 8 residues, termini included. Here the CDR3 reads CASSPHSR.

This clonotype was observed many times. The chain is built from TRBV19 and TRBJ1-5; D gene uncertain. This CDR3 is 15 amino acids long. CDR1 and CDR2 (germline): LNHDA, SQIVND (reference sequence). V was trimmed by 8 bases and J by 5 bases, leaving 19 bases between them. The CDR3 reads CASRPGSTPYQPQHF. The CDR3, as DNA: TGTGCCAGTCGACCGGGCTCCACACCGTATCAGCCCCAGCATTTT. The whole variable domain, filled in from reference TRBV19 and TRBJ1-5, reads DGGITQSPKYLFRKEGQNVTLSCEQNLNHDAMYWYRQDPGQGLRLIYYSQIVNDFQKGDIAEGYSVSREKKESFPLTVTSAQKNPTAFYLCASRPGSTPYQPQHFGDGTRLSIL.

At least ten counts were recorded for this clonotype. J is TRBJ1-1 and V is TRBV5-1; D is ambiguous. Looked up from germline, CDR1 is SGHRS and CDR2 is YFSETQ. The CDR3 spans 13 residues. V was trimmed by 0 bases and J by 9 bases, leaving 12 bases between them. The CDR3 region is CASSLAPSGKAFF. The CDR3 DNA reads TGCGCCAGCAGCTTGGCCCCGTCCGGCAAAGCTTTCTTT.

The chain has TRBV20-1 and TRBJ1-2; D gene uncertain. The ends were cut back, 6 bases at V and 2 bases at J, with 19 bases in the middle. Germline assignment: CDR1 DFQATT and CDR2 SNEGSKA (reference sequence). The CDR3 extends over 15 amino acids. CDR3 region: CSAELGGPLNYGYTF. Written as DNA, the CDR3 is TGCAGTGCCGAGCTAGGTGGTCCCCTCAACTATGGCTACACCTTC.